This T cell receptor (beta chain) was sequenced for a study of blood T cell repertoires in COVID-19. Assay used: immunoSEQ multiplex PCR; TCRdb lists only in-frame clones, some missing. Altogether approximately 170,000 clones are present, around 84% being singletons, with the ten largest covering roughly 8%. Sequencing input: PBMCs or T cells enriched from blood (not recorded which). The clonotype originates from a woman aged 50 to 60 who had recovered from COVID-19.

The CDR3 here is CASSWGQGAVNTEAFF. In DNA form, the CDR3 reads TGTGCCAGCAGCTGGGGACAGGGGGCTGTAAACACTGAAGCTTTCTTT. The V call is TRBV7-8, the J call TRBJ1-1, with 12 bases identical to TRBD1. V was pared by 4 bases and J by 2 bases, with 5 bases of the junction left unmatched. Germline V lookup: CDR1 SGHVS, CDR2 FQNEAQ. CDR3 size: 16 residues.